This T cell receptor beta chain was observed in a study of T-cell memory formation after mild COVID-19. Study-wide background: TCR clusters were mostly confined to one donor each.

5'RACE with constant-segment primers built TCRalpha and TCRbeta cDNA libraries with UMIs. TCRdb re-called the 5' RACE reads with MiXCR, one entry per CDR3 protein. The table has 45,000 to 55,000 distinct CDR3 sequences, over 8.5% seen once. Findings and caveats of the study: CD4/CD8 balance held among clones contracting day 15 to 85, and later expanders leaned CD4+.

This clonotype was found many times. Its specificity is not known. Sequenced material: PBMCs or a T cell subset sorted from them (not recorded which). The source of this sequence is an adult woman who had mild COVID-19 (a few samples of this study predate the infection). Cell type and time point are not known.

The CDR3 protein is CASSYVGTTDTQYF. The CDR3 DNA reads TGTGCCAGCAGTTACGTTGGGACCACAGATACGCAGTATTTT. V usage is TRBV6-6 and J usage is TRBJ2-3; D tentatively fits TRBD1 or TRBD2 (5 bases each). Germline V CDR1 and CDR2: MNHNY, SVGAGI (reference sequence). V lost 2 bases and J 2 bases, leaving 8 bases between the germline ends. The CDR3 has 14 residues.